This TCR beta chain came from a study of blood T cell repertoires in COVID-19. Across the study: Acute and convalescent COVID-19 specimens originated in the United States, Italy and Spain. PBMCs, B-cell-depleted T cells, or T cells were the source of the cDNA or gDNA that made up the material.

This CDR3 has 14 amino acids. V lost 6 bases and J lost 5; bases outside the gene matches: 8. Germline lookup yields CDR1 MDHEN and CDR2 SYDVKM. Participants were aged roughly 18 to 100 years from about 25 US areas. This clone has just one count. As handled by the study authors: Reference gene primers were amplified, and this amplification served to estimate nucleated cell counts. Sequenced by immunoSEQ multiplex PCR; TCRdb stores in-frame clones only, minus some. V and J calls and clone size are as listed in that table; D and trimming were resolved from the DNA. The sample contains about 300,000 clones, 75% to 90% of which appear only once.

This receptor was taken from a man aged 60-69 years who had recovered from COVID-19. V is TRBV28 and J is TRBJ2-7, with TRBD1 identical over 9 bases. Specimen: PBMCs or T cells enriched from blood (not recorded which). CDR3 DNA: TGTGCCAGCAGAAACAGGGGGCCCAGGGACGAGCAGTACTTC. Translation gives CASRNRGPRDEQYF. Full variable domain (remainder filled in from reference TRBV28 and TRBJ2-7): DVKVTQSSRYLVKRTGEKVFLECVQDMDHENMFWYRQDPGLGLRLIYFSYDVKMKEKGDIPEGYSVSREKKERFSLILESASTNQTSMYLCASRNRGPRDEQYFGPGTRLTVT.